Included here is one T cell receptor beta chain sequence, with context. These data belong to a study of technical replicates of blood from several donors. Sequencing was performed with immunoSEQ multiplex PCR; in TCRdb, only in-frame clones are kept and a portion is missing. The data show around 72,000 clones, with around 91% seen just once and 0.38% held by the top ten. The receptor was derived from a human donor in good health. Sequenced material: T cells isolated from PBMCs.

The CDR3: CATITRVDTQYF. The CDR3 DNA follows: TGTGCCACCATCACTAGGGTTGATACGCAGTATTTT. The chain joins TRBV2 to TRBJ2-3; TRBD2 is a possible D gene (5 bases). V was cut by 10 bases and J by 6 bases, with 14 bases left in between. Germline V gene lookup returns CDR1 SNHLY and CDR2 FYNNEI. The CDR3 contains 12 residues. The full variable domain, completed using reference TRBV2 and TRBJ2-3, is EPEVTQTPSHQVTQMGQEVILRCVPISNHLYFYWYRQILGQKVEFLVSFYNNEISEKSEIFDDQFSVERPDGSNFTLKIRSTKLEDSAMYFCATITRVDTQYFGPGTRLTVL.